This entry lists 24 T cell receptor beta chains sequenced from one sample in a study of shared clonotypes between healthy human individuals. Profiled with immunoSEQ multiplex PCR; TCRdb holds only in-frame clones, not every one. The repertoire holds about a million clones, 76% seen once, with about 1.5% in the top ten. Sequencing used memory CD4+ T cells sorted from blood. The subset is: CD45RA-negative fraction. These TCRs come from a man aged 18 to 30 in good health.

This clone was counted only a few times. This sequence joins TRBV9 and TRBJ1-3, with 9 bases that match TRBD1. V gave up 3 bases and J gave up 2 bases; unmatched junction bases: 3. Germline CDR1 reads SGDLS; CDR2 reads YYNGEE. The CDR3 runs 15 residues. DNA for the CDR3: TGTGCCAGCAGCGGAAGACAGGGGGCTGGAAACACCATATATTTT. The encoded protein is CASSGRQGAGNTIYF.

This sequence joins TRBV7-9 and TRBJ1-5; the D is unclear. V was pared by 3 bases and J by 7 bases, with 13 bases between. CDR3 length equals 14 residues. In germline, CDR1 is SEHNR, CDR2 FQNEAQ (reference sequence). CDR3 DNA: TGTGCCAGCAGCTTTTGGGGAGAAGGGCAGCCCCAGCATTTT. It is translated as CASSFWGEGQPQHF.

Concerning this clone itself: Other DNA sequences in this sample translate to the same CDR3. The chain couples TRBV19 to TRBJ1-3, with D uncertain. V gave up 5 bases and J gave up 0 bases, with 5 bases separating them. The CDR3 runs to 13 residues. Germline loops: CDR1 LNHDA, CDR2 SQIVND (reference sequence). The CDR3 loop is CASSEGSGNTIYF. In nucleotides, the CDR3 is TGTGCCAGTAGTGAGGGCTCTGGAAACACCATATATTTT.

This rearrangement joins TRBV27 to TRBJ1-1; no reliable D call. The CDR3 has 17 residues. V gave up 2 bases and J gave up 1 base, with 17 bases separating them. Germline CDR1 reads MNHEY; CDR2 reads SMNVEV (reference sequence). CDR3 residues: CASSLRAQTHRNTEAFF. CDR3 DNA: TGTGCCAGCAGTTTAAGGGCTCAAACTCACCGGAACACTGAAGCTTTCTTT.

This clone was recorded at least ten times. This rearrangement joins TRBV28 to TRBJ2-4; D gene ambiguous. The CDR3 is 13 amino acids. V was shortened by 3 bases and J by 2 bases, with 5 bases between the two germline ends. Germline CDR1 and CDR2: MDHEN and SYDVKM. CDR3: CASSLPTKNIQYF. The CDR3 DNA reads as TGTGCCAGCAGTTTGCCGACCAAAAACATTCAGTACTTC.

The DNA of the CDR3 is TGTGCCAGCACCTCCCTAGGAACCTACGAGCAGTACTTC. Its protein product is CASTSLGTYEQYF. This sequence joins TRBV2 and TRBJ2-7; D remains ambiguous. The V end was cut by 7 bases, the J end by 2 bases, with 12 bases between. The CDR3 loop spans 13 amino acids. The germline gives CDR1 SNHLY, CDR2 FYNNEI.

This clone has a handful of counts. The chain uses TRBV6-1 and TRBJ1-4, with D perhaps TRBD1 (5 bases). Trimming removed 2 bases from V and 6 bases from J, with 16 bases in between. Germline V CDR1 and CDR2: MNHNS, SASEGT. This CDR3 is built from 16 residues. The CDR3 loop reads CASSESMGQGHEKLFF. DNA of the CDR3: TGTGCCAGCAGTGAATCAATGGGGCAGGGTCATGAAAAACTGTTTTTT.

CDR3 in amino acids: CASSFPKDVPYGYTF. The CDR3 coding sequence is TGTGCCAGTAGTTTTCCCAAGGACGTTCCCTATGGCTACACCTTC. The chain couples TRBV19 to TRBJ1-2, with unresolved D. Per germline, CDR1 LNHDA and CDR2 SQIVND (reference sequence). The CDR3 covers 15 residues. The V and J ends lost 5 bases and 4 bases respectively, with 17 bases between them.

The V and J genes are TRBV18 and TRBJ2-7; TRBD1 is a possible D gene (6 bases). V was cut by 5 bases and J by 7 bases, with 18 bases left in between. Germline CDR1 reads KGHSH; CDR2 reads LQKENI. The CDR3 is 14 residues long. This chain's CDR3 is CASSFEQGSGEQYF. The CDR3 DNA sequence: TGTGCCAGCTCATTCGAACAGGGTTCTGGGGAGCAGTACTTC.

The CDR3 nucleotides read TGCGCCAGCAGCCAAGGATTTTCAGGGAAGGACGGAAAACTGTTTTTT. Its protein product is CASSQGFSGKDGKLFF. The chain joins TRBV4-3 to TRBJ1-4; perhaps TRBD1 as D (5 bases). The CDR3 is 16 residues long. CDR1 and CDR2 (germline): LGHNA, YSLEER. V dropped 1 base and J dropped 10 bases, with 19 bases sitting between them.

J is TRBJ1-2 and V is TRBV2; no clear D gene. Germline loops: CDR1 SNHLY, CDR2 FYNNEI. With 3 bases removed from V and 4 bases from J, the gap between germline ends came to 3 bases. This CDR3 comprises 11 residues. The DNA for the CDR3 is TGTGCCAGCAGTGAGCTCTATGGCTACACCTTC. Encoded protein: CASSELYGYTF.

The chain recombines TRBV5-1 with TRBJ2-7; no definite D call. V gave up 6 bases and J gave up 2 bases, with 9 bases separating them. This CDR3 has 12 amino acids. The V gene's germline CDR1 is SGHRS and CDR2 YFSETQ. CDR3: CASNNSPYEQYF. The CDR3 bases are TGCGCCAGCAATAACAGTCCCTACGAGCAGTACTTC. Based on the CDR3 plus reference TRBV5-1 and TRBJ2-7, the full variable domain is KAGVTQTPRYLIKTRGQQVTLSCSPISGHRSVSWYQQTPGQGLQFLFEYFSETQRNKGNFPGRFSGRQFSNSRSEMNVSTLELGDSALYLCASNNSPYEQYFGPGTRLTVT.

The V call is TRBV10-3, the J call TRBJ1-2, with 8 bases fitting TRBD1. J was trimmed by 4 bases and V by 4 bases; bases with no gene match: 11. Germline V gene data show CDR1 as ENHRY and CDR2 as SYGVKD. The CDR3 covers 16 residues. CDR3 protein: CAISVQQGGPVYGYTF. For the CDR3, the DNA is TGTGCCATCAGTGTCCAACAGGGGGGCCCCGTCTATGGCTACACCTTC.

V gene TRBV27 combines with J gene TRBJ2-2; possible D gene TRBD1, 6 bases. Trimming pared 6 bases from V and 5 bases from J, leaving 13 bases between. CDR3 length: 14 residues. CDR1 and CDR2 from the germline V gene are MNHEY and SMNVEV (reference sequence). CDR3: CASRGTKPTGELFF. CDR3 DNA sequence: TGTGCCAGCAGAGGGACAAAGCCTACCGGGGAGCTGTTTTTT.

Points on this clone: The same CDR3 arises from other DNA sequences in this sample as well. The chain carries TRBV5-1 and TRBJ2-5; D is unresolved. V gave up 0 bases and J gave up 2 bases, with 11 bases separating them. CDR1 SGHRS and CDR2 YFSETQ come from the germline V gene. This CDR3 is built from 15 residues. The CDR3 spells CASSLVGGGQETQYF. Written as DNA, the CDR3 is TGCGCCAGCAGCTTGGTTGGTGGCGGACAAGAGACCCAGTACTTC.

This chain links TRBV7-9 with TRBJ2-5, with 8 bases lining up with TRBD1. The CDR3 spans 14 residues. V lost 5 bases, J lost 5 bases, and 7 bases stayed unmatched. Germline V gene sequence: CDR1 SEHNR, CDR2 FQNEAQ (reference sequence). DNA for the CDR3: TGTGCCAGCAGCGCCTGGACAGGGAGGGAGACCCAGTACTTC. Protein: CASSAWTGRETQYF.

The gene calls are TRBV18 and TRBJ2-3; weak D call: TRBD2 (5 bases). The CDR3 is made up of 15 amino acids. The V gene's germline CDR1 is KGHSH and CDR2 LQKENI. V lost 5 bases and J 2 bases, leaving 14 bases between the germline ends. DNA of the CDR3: TGTGCCAGCTCAACCGCGAGGGAATACACAGATACGCAGTATTTT. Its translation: CASSTAREYTDTQYF.

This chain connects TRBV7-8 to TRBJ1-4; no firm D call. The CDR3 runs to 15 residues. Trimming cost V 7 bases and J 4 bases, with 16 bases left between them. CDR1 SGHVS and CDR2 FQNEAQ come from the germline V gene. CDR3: CASIPRGNINEKLFF. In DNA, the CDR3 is TGTGCCAGCATCCCACGAGGGAACATTAATGAAAAACTGTTTTTT.

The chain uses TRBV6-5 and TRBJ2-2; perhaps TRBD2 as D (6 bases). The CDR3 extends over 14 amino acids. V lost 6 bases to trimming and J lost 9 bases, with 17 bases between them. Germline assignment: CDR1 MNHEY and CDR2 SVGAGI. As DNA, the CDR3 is TGTGCCAGCAGAACGGCGGGGAACGACAGGGAGCTGTTTTTT. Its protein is CASRTAGNDRELFF.

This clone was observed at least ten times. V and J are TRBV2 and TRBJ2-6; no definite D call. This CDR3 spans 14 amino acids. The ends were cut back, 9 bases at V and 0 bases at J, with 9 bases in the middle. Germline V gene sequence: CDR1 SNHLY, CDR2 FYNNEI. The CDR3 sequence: CARGQNSGANVLTF. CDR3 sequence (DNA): TGTGCCAGAGGTCAAAACTCTGGGGCCAACGTCCTGACTTTC.

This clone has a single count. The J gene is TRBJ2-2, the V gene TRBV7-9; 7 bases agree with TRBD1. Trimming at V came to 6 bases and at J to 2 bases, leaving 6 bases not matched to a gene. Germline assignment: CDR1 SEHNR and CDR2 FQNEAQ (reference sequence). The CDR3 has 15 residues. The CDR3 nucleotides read TGTGCCAGCAGGGCCGGGACAGATAACACCGGGGAGCTGTTTTTT. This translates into CASRAGTDNTGELFF. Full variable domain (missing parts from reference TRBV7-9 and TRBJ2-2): DTGVSQNPRHKITKRGQNVTFRCDPISEHNRLYWYRQTLGQGPEFLTYFQNEAQLEKSRLLSDRFSAERPKGSFSTLEIQRTEQGDSAMYLCASRAGTDNTGELFFGEGSRLTVL.

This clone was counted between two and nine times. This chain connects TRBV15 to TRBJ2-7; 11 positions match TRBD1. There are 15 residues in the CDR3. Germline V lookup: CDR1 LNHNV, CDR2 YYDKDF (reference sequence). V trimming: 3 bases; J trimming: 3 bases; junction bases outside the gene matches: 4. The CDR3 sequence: CATSRTGTGGYEQYF. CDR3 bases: TGTGCCACCAGCAGGACCGGGACAGGGGGCTACGAGCAGTACTTC.

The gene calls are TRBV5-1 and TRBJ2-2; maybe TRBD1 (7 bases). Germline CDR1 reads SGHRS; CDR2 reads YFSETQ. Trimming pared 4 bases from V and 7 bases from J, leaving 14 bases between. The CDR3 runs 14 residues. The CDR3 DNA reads TGCGCCAGCAGCGCCGGGACAGCGGGCGGGGAGCTGTTTTTT. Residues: CASSAGTAGGELFF.

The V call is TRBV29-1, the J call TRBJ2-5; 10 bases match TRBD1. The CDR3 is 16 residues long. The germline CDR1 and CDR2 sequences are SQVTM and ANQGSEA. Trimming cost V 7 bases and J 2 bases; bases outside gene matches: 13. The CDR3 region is CSETHRDRGLQETQYF. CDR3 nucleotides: TGCAGCGAGACCCACCGGGACAGGGGATTACAAGAGACCCAGTACTTC.